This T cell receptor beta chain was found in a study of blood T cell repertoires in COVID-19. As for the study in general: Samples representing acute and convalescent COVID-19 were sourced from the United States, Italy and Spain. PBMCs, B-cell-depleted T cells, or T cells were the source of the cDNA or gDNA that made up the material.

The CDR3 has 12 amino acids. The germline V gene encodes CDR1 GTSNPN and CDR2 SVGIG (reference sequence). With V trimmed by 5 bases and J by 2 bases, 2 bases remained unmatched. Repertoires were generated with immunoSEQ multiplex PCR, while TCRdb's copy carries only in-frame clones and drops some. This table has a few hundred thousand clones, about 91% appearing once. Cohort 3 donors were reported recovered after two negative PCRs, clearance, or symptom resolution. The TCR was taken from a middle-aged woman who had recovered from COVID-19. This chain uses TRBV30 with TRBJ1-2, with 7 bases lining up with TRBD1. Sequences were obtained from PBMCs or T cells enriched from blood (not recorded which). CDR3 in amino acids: CAWVTGNYGYTF. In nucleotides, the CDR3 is TGTGCCTGGGTGACAGGGAACTATGGCTACACCTTC.